The rows below give T cell receptor beta chains drawn from one sample of a study of control samples from healthy donors and cancer patients. Data came from immunoSEQ multiplex PCR; TCRdb stores just in-frame clones and leaves some out. The table has 100,000 to 120,000 clones, 88% seen once. Sequencing was done on a sample of PBMCs. The receptor source for this set is a woman in her sixties or seventies with lung cancer. The CDR3 runs from the conserved cysteine through the conserved F or W. The order of the fields is D gene, clone size, J gene, V gene, CDR3 DNA, CDR3 protein. The D gene is left open where the match is weak. Where a row states a size, it is once, few, many or the class of an expanded clone; other rows omit it.

>-|-|TRBJ1-4|TRBV19
TGTGCCAGTAGTATGAATCCTGCGGATAATGAAAAACTGTTTTTT
CASSMNPADNEKLFF
>TRBD2|-|TRBJ2-1|TRBV27
TGTGCCAGTTGGACTAGCGGATACAATGAGCAGTTCTTC
CASWTSGYNEQFF
>TRBD1|-|TRBJ1-1|TRBV7-9
TGTGCCAGCAGCTTAGTGGTGGACAGGTGGGGGAACACTGAAGCTTTCTTT
CASSLVVDRWGNTEAFF
>-|-|TRBJ2-3|TRBV7-3
TGTGCCAGCAGCTTACTTCCCGGAGATACGCAGTATTTT
CASSLLPGDTQYF
>-|once|TRBJ2-6|TRBV25-1
TGTGCCAGCACCCCCAACCGGGGATTCCGCTCTGGGGCCAACGTCCTGACTTTC
CASTPNRGFRSGANVLTF
>-|-|TRBJ1-2|TRBV19
TGTGCCAGTAGTGTTATGGGGCTTTCAGGTGGTGGCTACACCTTC
CASSVMGLSGGGYTF
>-|-|TRBJ1-2|TRBV11-3
TGTGCCAGCAGCTTAGTTAGGGAACAGGGACAATATGGCTACACCTTC
CASSLVREQGQYGYTF
>-|few|TRBJ2-3|TRBV7-9
TGTGCCAGCAGCTGGGTGCTGGGGCTGGACGCAGATACGCAGTATTTT
CASSWVLGLDADTQYF
>-|many|TRBJ2-5|TRBV3-1/TRBV3-2
TGTGCCAGCAGCCGGGACGGAACGGGGGAGACCCAGTACTTC
CASSRDGTGETQYF
>-|-|TRBJ1-5|TRBV7-9
TGTGCCAGCAGCAGAGATGGTCAGCCCCAGCATTTT
CASSRDGQPQHF
>-|-|TRBJ2-6|TRBV6-5
TGTGCCAGCAGCCCATGGGGATCTGGGGCCAACGTCCTGACTTTC
CASSPWGSGANVLTF
>-|-|TRBJ1-2|TRBV27
TGTGCCAGCAGTTTATCCCTGGGGGCGGGGGGCTACACCTTC
CASSLSLGAGGYTF
>-|-|TRBJ2-7|TRBV6-5
TGTGCCAGCAAACCTGGGCTGGGGGCCGAGCAGTACTTC
CASKPGLGAEQYF
>-|-|TRBJ1-6|TRBV14
TGTGCCAGCAGCCAAGACGGGGCAACGAGGAATTCACCCCTCCACTTT
CASSQDGATRNSPLHF
>-|-|TRBJ2-6|TRBV4-1
TGCGCCAGCAGCCAACCGGGACGGAACTCTGGGGCCAACGTCCTGACTTTC
CASSQPGRNSGANVLTF
>-|-|TRBJ1-6|TRBV6-5
TGTGCCAGCAGTTACTCGGCCCGAGAGGATAATTCACCCCTCCACTTT
CASSYSAREDNSPLHF
>-|-|TRBJ2-7|TRBV29-1
TGCAGCGCCGAAGGACCCTCCTACGAGCAGTACTTC
CSAEGPSYEQYF
>TRBD1|-|TRBJ1-2|TRBV9
TGTGCCAGCAGCGTTGAGGGACAGAGGCCTTATGGCTACACCTTC
CASSVEGQRPYGYTF
>TRBD1|-|TRBJ1-1|TRBV18
TGTGCCAGCTCACAGGGACAGGGGAACACTGAAGCTTTCTTT
CASSQGQGNTEAFF
>-|-|TRBJ2-2|TRBV7-7
TGTGCTAGCAGCTTATCTAGAGACACCGGGGAGCTGTTTTTT
CASSLSRDTGELFF
>-|-|TRBJ2-2|TRBV3-1/TRBV3-2
TGTGCCAGCAGCCAAGATCTACCAGGGACCGGGGAGCTGTTTTTT
CASSQDLPGTGELFF
>-|once|TRBJ1-4|TRBV19
TGTGCCAGTAGGTCGGGTGAAAAACTGTTTTTT
CASRSGEKLFF
>TRBD2|-|TRBJ2-1|TRBV18
TGTGCCAGCTCACCACCGGGGCGGGAGATGTACAATGAGCAGTTCTTC
CASSPPGREMYNEQFF
>-|-|TRBJ2-6|TRBV21-1
TGTGCCAGCAGCAAAGCCCCCCTGGGACAGGGGCACCTCAGGGGGGCCAACGTCCTGACTTTC
CASSKAPLGQGHLRGANVLTF
>-|-|TRBJ2-4|TRBV2
TGTGCCAGCAGTGACCCCAGGGATTTAGGGAACATTCAGTACTTC
CASSDPRDLGNIQYF
>-|-|TRBJ1-1|TRBV19
TGTGCCAGTAGTATTGGCAGAGGCACTGAAGCTTTCTTT
CASSIGRGTEAFF
>-|-|TRBJ2-1|TRBV12-5
TGTGCTAGTGGTTTGGTCCCGTTGGGCTACAATGAGCAGTTCTTC
CASGLVPLGYNEQFF
>-|-|TRBJ1-3|TRBV6-5
TGTGCCAGCAGTTACACCCGCGGGCCCTCTGGAAACACCATATATTTT
CASSYTRGPSGNTIYF
>-|-|TRBJ2-7|TRBV6-5
TGTGCCAGCAGTTACGACCGGGACTTATACGAGCAGTACTTC
CASSYDRDLYEQYF
>-|once|TRBJ2-1|TRBV2
TGTGCCAGCAGTGCACAGGGCACATCTTTTGATGAGCAGTTCTTC
CASSAQGTSFDEQFF
>-|few|TRBJ1-1|TRBV7-9
TGTGCCAGCAGCTTAGCAGAGGCGAACACTGAAGCTTTCTTT
CASSLAEANTEAFF
>-|-|TRBJ2-5|TRBV5-4
TGTGCCAGCACGAGACTAGGGGTAGAGACCCAGTACTTC
CASTRLGVETQYF
>TRBD2|-|TRBJ2-1|TRBV29-1
TGCAGCGTTACCATCGGACTAGCGGGAGGGGGTTCTAATGAGCAGTTCTTC
CSVTIGLAGGGSNEQFF
>TRBD2|once|TRBJ2-5|TRBV19
TGTGCCAGTAGTATCCGTACGACTAGCGTACAAGAGACCCAGTACTTC
CASSIRTTSVQETQYF
>-|-|TRBJ1-5|TRBV19
TGTGCCAGTAGTATACAGGGGAAGGCTTTCAATCAGCCCCAGCATTTT
CASSIQGKAFNQPQHF
>TRBD1|-|TRBJ1-1|TRBV19
TGTGCCAGTAGTAAAAAACAGGGGCGGAACACTGAAGCTTTCTTT
CASSKKQGRNTEAFF
>TRBD1|once|TRBJ1-3|TRBV29-1
TGCAGCGTTGGTTCAGGGGGCTCTGGAAACACCATATATTTT
CSVGSGGSGNTIYF
>-|-|TRBJ2-3|TRBV29-1
TGCAGCGTTGAAGATTCACAGACAGATACGCAGTATTTT
CSVEDSQTDTQYF
>-|-|TRBJ2-5|TRBV5-1
TGCGCCAGCAGCTTGATACAGGGAGAGACCCAGTACTTC
CASSLIQGETQYF
>-|-|TRBJ2-7|TRBV3-1/TRBV3-2
TGTGCCAGCAGCCATTCTAACTACGAGCAGTACTTC
CASSHSNYEQYF
>TRBD1|-|TRBJ1-1|TRBV7-3
TGTGCCAGCAGCTCAGATCCGGGACAGAGGAACACTGAAGCTTTCTTT
CASSSDPGQRNTEAFF
>-|-|TRBJ1-2|TRBV6-5
TGTGCCAGCAGTTACGGTGGCGGGGGGGCCTATGGCTACACCTTC
CASSYGGGGAYGYTF
>-|-|TRBJ1-6|TRBV7-2
TGTGCCAGCAGCTCTCTAGGAGTCCCAAGCTCCTATAATTCACCCCTCCACTTT
CASSSLGVPSSYNSPLHF
>-|-|TRBJ1-2|TRBV4-1
TGCGCCAGCAGCCAGATGGAGGGACCCTATGGCTACACCTTC
CASSQMEGPYGYTF
>-|-|TRBJ2-7|TRBV6-2/TRBV6-3
TGTGCCAGCAGTTACCCCTCATACGAGCAGTACTTC
CASSYPSYEQYF
>-|-|TRBJ1-2|TRBV2
TGTGCCAGCAACCGACAACAGATCACGGGTGGCTACACCTTC
CASNRQQITGGYTF
>-|-|TRBJ1-2|TRBV5-1
TGCGCCAGTCAACGGGACGCAGATAACTATGGCTACACCTTC
CASQRDADNYGYTF
>TRBD1|-|TRBJ2-2|TRBV5-1
TGCGCCAGCAGTGCTACCGGGACAGGGGTCACCGGGGAGCTGTTTTTT
CASSATGTGVTGELFF
>-|-|TRBJ1-2|TRBV11-2
TGTGCCAGCAGCCCAGTCCGGGACGTGGGCTACACCTTC
CASSPVRDVGYTF
>TRBD2|-|TRBJ2-2|TRBV12-3/TRBV12-4
TGTGCCAGCGGGTCGGGGGGCGGGGAGCTGTTTTTT
CASGSGGGELFF
>-|-|TRBJ1-1|TRBV6-5
TGTGCCAGCAGTCACGGGGGGGGATTGAACACTGAAGCTTTCTTT
CASSHGGGLNTEAFF